Sequencing of this T cell receptor (beta chain) was carried out in a study of T cell repertoires in cytomegalovirus infection. TCRdb reprocessed the reads with MiXCR, giving one entry per CDR3 protein. The sample holds 200,000 to 300,000 distinct CDR3 sequences, roughly 12% seen once. With V trimmed by 0 bases and J by 7 bases, 5 bases remained unmatched. The CDR3 is 14 residues long. Germline V gene lookup returns CDR1 GTSNPN and CDR2 SVGIG (reference sequence). The sequenced sample consisted of PBMCs. The chain links TRBV30 to TRBJ2-2; 7 bases are shared with TRBD1. The TCR was taken from a human donor in good health (CMV status not recorded). Some clones in this sample may be carry-over from other donors' samples. The CDR3: CAWSVKGASGELFF. The CDR3 DNA sequence: TGTGCCTGGAGTGTGAAGGGGGCGAGCGGGGAGCTGTTTTTT.